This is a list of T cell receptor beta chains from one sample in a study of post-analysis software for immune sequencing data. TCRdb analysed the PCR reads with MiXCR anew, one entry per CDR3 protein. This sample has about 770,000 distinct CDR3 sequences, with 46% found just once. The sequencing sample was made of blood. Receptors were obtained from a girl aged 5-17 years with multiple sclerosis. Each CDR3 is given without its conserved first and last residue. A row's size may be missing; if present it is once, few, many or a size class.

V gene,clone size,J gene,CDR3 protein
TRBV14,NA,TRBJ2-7,ASSQHMTGGEQY
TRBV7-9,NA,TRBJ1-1,ASSLKGAEAF
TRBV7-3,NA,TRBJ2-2,ASGNSGRNTGELF
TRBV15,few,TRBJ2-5,ATSRDLGEGTQY
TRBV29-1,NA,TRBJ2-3,SASTSGGDTQY
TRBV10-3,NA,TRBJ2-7,AFRGDSSYEQY
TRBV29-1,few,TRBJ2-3,SVDLLAIDTQY
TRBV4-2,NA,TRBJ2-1,ASSQLLAGDTNNEQF
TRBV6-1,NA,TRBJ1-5,ASSEDGLFNQPQH
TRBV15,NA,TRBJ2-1,ATSSGRNVHNEQF
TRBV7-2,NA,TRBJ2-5,ASSLGGASGNQETQY
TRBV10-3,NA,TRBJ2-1,AISWTSGSLYNEQF
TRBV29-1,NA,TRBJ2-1,STYQQGARDPSYNEQF
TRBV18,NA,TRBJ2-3,ASSPPRTGPDTQY
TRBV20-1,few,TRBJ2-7,SARAETGGEQY
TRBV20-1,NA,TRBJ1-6,SAREGLIKSPLH
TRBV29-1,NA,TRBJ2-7,SVVLQGYEQY
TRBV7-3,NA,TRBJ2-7,ASSLSAGDSYEQY
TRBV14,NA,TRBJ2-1,ASSQAKGAGSSFSYNEQF
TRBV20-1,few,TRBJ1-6,SASFASNSPLH
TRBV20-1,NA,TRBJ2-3,SARDSASGSGTQY
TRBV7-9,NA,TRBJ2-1,ASSFGLAGVSLLQF
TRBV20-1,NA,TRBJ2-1,SPTGTSGERSYNEQF
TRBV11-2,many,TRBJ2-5,ASSLDQETQY
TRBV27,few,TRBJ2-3,ASSRGGEDTQY